The source of this TCR beta chain is a study of identical twins. Study-level results: Conclusions relied on cross-sectional statistical analysis, not following the same donors.

This clonotype came up a few times. Its antigen remains unknown. A template switching step contributed a universal primer site, while unique molecular identifiers were present in the cDNA. TCRdb analysed the 5' RACE reads with MiXCR anew, one entry per CDR3 protein. The repertoire holds hundreds of thousands of distinct CDR3 sequences, with more than 6.5% as singletons. Germline lookup yields CDR1 SGHTA and CDR2 FQGNSA. The CDR3 sequence is 13 residues long. V shed 1 base and J shed 7 bases, with 10 bases lying between them. This same sample was also part of a study on yellow fever vaccine responses in identical twins.

The sequence came from a woman aged 18 to 35 in good health. The sample comprised PBMCs. This chain links TRBV7-2 with TRBJ2-5; D gene uncertain. CDR3 DNA sequence: TGTGCCAGCAGCTTAGAGGTAGCCGGGACCCAGTACTTC. This encodes CASSLEVAGTQYF.